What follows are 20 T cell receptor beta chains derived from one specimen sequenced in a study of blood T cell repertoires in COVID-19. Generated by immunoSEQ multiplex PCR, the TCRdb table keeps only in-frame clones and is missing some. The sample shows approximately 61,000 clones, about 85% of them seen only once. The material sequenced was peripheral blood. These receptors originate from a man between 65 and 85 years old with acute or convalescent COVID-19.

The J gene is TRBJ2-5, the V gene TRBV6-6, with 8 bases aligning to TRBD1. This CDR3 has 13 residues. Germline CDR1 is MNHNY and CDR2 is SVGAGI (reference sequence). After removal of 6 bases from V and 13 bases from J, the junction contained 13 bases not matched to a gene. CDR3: CASSPGQGQLLYF. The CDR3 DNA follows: TGTGCCAGCAGCCCTGGACAGGGCCAACTCTTGTACTTC.

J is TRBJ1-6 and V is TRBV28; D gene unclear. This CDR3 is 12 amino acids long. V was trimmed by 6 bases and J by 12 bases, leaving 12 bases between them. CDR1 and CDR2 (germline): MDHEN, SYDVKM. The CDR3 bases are TGTGCCAGCAGCCCCCCACGGGTACCCCTCCACTTT. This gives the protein CASSPPRVPLHF. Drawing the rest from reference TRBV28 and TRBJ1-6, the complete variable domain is DVKVTQSSRYLVKRTGEKVFLECVQDMDHENMFWYRQDPGLGLRLIYFSYDVKMKEKGDIPEGYSVSREKKERFSLILESASTNQTSMYLCASSPPRVPLHFGNGTRLTVT.

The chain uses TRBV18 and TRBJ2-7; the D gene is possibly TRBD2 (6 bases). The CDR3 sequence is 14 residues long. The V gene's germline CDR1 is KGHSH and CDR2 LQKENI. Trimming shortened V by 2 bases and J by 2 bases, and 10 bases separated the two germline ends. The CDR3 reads CASSPTTRAYEQYF. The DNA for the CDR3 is TGTGCCAGCTCACCAACGACTAGGGCCTACGAGCAGTACTTC.

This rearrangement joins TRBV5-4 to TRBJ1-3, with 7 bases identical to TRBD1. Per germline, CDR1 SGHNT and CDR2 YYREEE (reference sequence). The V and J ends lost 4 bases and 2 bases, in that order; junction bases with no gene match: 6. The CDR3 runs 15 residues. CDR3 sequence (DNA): TGTGCCAGCAGCGAGCCCGGGACAGCTGGAAACACCATATATTTT. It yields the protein CASSEPGTAGNTIYF.

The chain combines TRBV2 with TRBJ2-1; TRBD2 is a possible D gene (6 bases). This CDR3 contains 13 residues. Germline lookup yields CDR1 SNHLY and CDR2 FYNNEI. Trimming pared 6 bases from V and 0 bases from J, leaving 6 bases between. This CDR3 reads CASRGGSYNEQFF. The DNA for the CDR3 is TGTGCCAGCAGGGGGGGCTCCTACAATGAGCAGTTCTTC.

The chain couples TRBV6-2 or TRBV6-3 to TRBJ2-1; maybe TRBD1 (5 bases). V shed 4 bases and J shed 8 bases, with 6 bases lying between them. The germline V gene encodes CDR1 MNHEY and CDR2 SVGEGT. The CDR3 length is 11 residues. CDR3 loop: CASSSRDEQFF. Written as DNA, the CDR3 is TGTGCCAGCAGTTCCAGGGATGAGCAGTTCTTC.

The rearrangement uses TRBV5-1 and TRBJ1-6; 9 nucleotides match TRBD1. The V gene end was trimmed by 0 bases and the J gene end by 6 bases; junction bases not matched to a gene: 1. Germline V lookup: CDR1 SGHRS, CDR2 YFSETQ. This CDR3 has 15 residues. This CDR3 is CASSLGTGANSPLHF. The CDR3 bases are TGCGCCAGCAGCTTGGGGACAGGGGCTAATTCACCCCTCCACTTT.

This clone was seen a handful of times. The CDR3 here is CASSRGGSYEQYF. The CDR3 nucleotides read TGTGCCAGCAGCCGCGGGGGGAGCTACGAGCAGTACTTC. The chain couples TRBV11-3 to TRBJ2-7, with 8 bases lining up with TRBD2. Trimming at V came to 5 bases and at J to 3 bases, leaving 3 bases not matched to a gene. Germline CDR1 reads SGHNT; CDR2 reads YENEEA. The CDR3 spans 13 residues.

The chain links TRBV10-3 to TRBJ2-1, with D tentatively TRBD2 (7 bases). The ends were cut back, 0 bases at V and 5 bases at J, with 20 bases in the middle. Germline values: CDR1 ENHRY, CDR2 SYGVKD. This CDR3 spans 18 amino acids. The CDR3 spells CAISESWGGAVVDNEQFF. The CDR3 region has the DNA TGTGCCATCAGTGAGTCGTGGGGGGGGGCCGTCGTGGACAATGAGCAGTTCTTC.

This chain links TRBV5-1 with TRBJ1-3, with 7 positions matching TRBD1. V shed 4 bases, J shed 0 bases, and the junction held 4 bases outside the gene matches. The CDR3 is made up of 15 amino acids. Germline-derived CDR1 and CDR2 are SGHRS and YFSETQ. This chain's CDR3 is CASSDRTGSGNTIYF. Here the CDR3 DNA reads TGCGCCAGCAGCGATCGGACAGGCTCTGGAAACACCATATATTTT.

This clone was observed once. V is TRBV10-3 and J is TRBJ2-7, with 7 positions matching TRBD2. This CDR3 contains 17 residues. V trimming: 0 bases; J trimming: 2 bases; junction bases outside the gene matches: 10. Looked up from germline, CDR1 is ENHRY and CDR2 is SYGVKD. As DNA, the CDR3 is TGTGCCATCAGTGAGTCGACGGGGAGGGCAGGCGCCTACGAGCAGTACTTC. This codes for CAISESTGRAGAYEQYF.

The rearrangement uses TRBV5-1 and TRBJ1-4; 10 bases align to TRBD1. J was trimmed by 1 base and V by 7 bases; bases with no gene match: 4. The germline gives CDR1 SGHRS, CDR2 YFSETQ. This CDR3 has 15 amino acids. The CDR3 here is CASGRDRGTNEKLFF. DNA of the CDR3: TGCGCCAGCGGGCGGGACAGGGGAACTAATGAAAAACTGTTTTTT. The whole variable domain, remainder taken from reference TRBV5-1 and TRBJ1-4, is KAGVTQTPRYLIKTRGQQVTLSCSPISGHRSVSWYQQTPGQGLQFLFEYFSETQRNKGNFPGRFSGRQFSNSRSEMNVSTLELGDSALYLCASGRDRGTNEKLFFGSGTQLSVL.

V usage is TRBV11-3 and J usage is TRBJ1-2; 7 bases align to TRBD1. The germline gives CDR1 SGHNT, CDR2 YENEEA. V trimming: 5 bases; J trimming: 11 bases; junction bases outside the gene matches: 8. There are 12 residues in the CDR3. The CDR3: CASSKNRGGYTF. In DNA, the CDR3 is TGTGCCAGCAGCAAAAACAGGGGAGGATACACCTTC.

CDR3 protein: CASSNGMQETQYF. CDR3 sequence (DNA): TGTGCCAGCAGCAACGGGATGCAAGAGACCCAGTACTTC. V and J are TRBV6-4 and TRBJ2-5, with D possibly being TRBD2 (5 bases). The CDR3 extends over 13 amino acids. V lost 6 bases and J lost 2, with 10 bases in between. The V gene's germline CDR1 is MRHNA and CDR2 SNTAGT.

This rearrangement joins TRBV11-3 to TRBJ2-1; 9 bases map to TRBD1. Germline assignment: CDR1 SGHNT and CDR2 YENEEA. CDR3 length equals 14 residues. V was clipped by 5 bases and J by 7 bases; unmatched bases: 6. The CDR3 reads CASSPRQGGNEQFF. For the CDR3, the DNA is TGTGCCAGCAGCCCGCGACAGGGGGGGAATGAGCAGTTCTTC.

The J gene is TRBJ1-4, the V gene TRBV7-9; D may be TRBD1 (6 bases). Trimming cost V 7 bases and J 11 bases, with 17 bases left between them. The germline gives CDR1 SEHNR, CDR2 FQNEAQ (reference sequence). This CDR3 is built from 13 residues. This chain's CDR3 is CASNRDNLGKLFF. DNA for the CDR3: TGTGCCAGCAACCGGGACAATTTGGGTAAACTGTTTTTT.

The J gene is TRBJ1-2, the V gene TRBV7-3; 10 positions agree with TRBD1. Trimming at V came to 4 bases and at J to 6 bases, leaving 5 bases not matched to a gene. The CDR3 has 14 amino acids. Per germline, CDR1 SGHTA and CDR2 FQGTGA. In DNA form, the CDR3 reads TGTGCCAGCAGCTCCCGACAGGGGGCGGATGGCTACACCTTC. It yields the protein CASSSRQGADGYTF.

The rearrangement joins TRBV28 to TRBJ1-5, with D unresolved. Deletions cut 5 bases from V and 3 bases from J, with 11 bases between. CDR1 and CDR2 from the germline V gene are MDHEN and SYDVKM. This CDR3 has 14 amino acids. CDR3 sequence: CASSIPQHNQPQHF. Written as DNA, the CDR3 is TGTGCCAGCAGTATCCCACAACACAATCAGCCCCAGCATTTT.

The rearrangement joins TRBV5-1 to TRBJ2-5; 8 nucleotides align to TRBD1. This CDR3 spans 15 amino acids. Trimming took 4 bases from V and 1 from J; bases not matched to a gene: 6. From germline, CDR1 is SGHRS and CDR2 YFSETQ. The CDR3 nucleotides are TGCGCCAGCAGCCCGACGACAGGGGTCCAAGAGACCCAGTACTTC. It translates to CASSPTTGVQETQYF.

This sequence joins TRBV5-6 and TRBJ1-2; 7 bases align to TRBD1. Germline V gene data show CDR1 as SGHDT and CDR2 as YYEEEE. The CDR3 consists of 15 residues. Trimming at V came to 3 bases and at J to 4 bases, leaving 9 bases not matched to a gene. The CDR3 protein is CASSYDRATAYGYTF. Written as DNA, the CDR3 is TGTGCCAGCAGCTACGACAGGGCTACTGCCTATGGCTACACCTTC.